Below, 21 T cell receptor beta chains from the same sample are listed, as sequenced in a study of blood T cell repertoires in COVID-19. TCRdb's copy holds only in-frame clones and misses some; the assay was immunoSEQ multiplex PCR. The sample lists about 220,000 clones, about 91% occurring once. Sequencing used PBMCs or T cells enriched from blood (not recorded which). All receptors derive from a woman aged 45-65 years with acute COVID-19.

The V and J genes are TRBV21-1 and TRBJ2-7; the table names TRBD2, a call not compared with the DNA. TRBV21-1 represents a pseudogene. The length of the CDR3 is 16 residues. The CDR3 is CASSKGLAGGQSEQYF. The CDR3 nucleotides are TGTGCCAGCAGCAAAGGACTAGCGGGAGGGCAAAGCGAGCAGTACTTC.

V gene TRBV5-1 combines with J gene TRBJ2-5; TRBD2 might be the D (6 bases). V was clipped by 4 bases and J by 6 bases, with 19 bases between them. The CDR3 length is 15 residues. Germline CDR1 reads SGHRS; CDR2 reads YFSETQ. The CDR3 here is CASSATFGGVKTQYF. CDR3 DNA sequence: TGCGCCAGCAGCGCCACTTTTGGCGGGGTCAAGACCCAGTACTTC.

V usage is TRBV21-1 and J usage is TRBJ2-7; the table names TRBD2, a call not compared with the DNA. TRBV21-1 counts as a pseudogene. The CDR3 has 15 residues. DNA of the CDR3: TGTGCCAGCAGCGCCGGACTACAACCCTCCTACGAGCAGTACTTC. Translating it yields CASSAGLQPSYEQYF.

This clone has only one observation. This chain connects TRBV25-1 to TRBJ2-7; 7 bases are shared with TRBD1. The CDR3 extends over 15 amino acids. The V and J ends lost 4 bases and 5 bases, in that order; junction bases with no gene match: 11. Germline V gene lookup returns CDR1 MGHDK and CDR2 SYGVNS. In DNA, the CDR3 is TGTGCCAGCAGTGCTTCCGGGACAGTGTTTCACGAGCAGTACTTC. Amino acids: CASSASGTVFHEQYF.

This clone was observed a few times. The chain recombines TRBV3-1 (or the pseudogene TRBV3-2) with TRBJ1-5; possible D gene TRBD1, 5 bases. The CDR3 length is 16 residues. The germline gives CDR1 LGHDT, CDR2 YNNKEL (reference sequence). Trimming pared 1 base from V and 0 bases from J, leaving 10 bases between. The CDR3 loop is CASSQGTTVSNQPQHF. The CDR3 DNA is TGTGCCAGCAGCCAAGGGACAACCGTTAGCAATCAGCCCCAGCATTTT.

The CDR3 spells CASSPPGQGGNIQYF. The CDR3 DNA sequence: TGTGCCAGCAGTCCACCGGGACAGGGTGGAAACATTCAGTACTTC. V is TRBV28 and J is TRBJ2-4; TRBD1 agrees at 9 bases. V trimming: 5 bases; J trimming: 6 bases; junction bases outside the gene matches: 8. CDR3 length: 15 amino acids. The V gene's germline CDR1 is MDHEN and CDR2 SYDVKM.

This chain joins TRBV15 and TRBJ2-7, with a possible D match to TRBD2 (5 bases). Germline V gene data show CDR1 as LNHNV and CDR2 as YYDKDF (reference sequence). The CDR3 consists of 13 residues. The germline V and J ends were trimmed by 5 bases and 4 bases, with 12 bases remaining between them. CDR3 DNA sequence: TGTGCCACCAGCCCCCGGGGATTTTACGAGCAGTACTTC. Protein product: CATSPRGFYEQYF. The full variable domain, completed using reference TRBV15 and TRBJ2-7, is DAMVIQNPRYQVTQFGKPVTLSCSQTLNHNVMYWYQQKSSQAPKLLFHYYDKDFNNEADTPDNFQSRRPNTSFCFLDIRSPGLGDTAMYLCATSPRGFYEQYFGPGTRLTVT.

This clone was found once. This chain links TRBV7-3 with TRBJ2-2; no clear D gene. Per the germline V gene, CDR1 is SGHTA and CDR2 is FQGTGA. This CDR3 is built from 12 residues. Trimming stripped 5 bases from V and 6 bases from J, with 7 bases between. Here the CDR3 DNA reads TGTGCCAGCAGCGAACTTGCCGGGGAGCTGTTTTTT. It specifies CASSELAGELFF.

This chain uses TRBV7-2 with TRBJ2-7, with a tentative D call TRBD2 (5 bases). The length of the CDR3 is 13 residues. The germline V and J ends were trimmed by 7 bases and 2 bases, with 12 bases remaining between them. CDR1 SGHTA and CDR2 FQGNSA come from the germline V gene. The CDR3 sequence: CASILVGAYEQYF. In DNA, the CDR3 is TGTGCCAGCATCCTTGTCGGGGCCTACGAGCAGTACTTC.

The V and J genes are TRBV2 and TRBJ1-4, with 9 bases lining up with TRBD1. The CDR3 is made up of 14 amino acids. CDR1 is SNHLY, CDR2 FYNNEI, per germline. The ends lost 3 bases at V and 8 bases at J; junction bases unmatched: 4. The CDR3 reads CASSEWDRVEKLFF. CDR3 coding DNA: TGTGCCAGCAGTGAGTGGGACAGGGTAGAAAAACTGTTTTTT.

The chain links TRBV9 to TRBJ2-7, with 11 bases fitting TRBD2. Germline V gene lookup returns CDR1 SGDLS and CDR2 YYNGEE. The CDR3 totals 15 residues. Trimming removed 4 bases from V and 2 bases from J; junction bases left unmatched: 5. The CDR3 protein is CASSPRLAGTYEQYF. The CDR3 nucleotides read TGTGCCAGCAGCCCACGACTAGCGGGAACCTACGAGCAGTACTTC.

The V call is TRBV28, the J call TRBJ2-5; 8 nucleotides align to TRBD2. Losses at the gene ends were 7 bases for V and 3 bases for J; bases not matched to a gene: 4. The germline gives CDR1 MDHEN, CDR2 SYDVKM. The CDR3 consists of 13 residues. CDR3 nucleotides: TGTGCCAGCAAGGAACTAGCGGAAGAGACCCAGTACTTC. Amino acids: CASKELAEETQYF.

The V gene is TRBV28, the J gene TRBJ2-7; TRBD1 matches 9 bases. The germline V gene has CDR1 MDHEN and CDR2 SYDVKM. Germline trimming cut 10 bases from V and 2 bases from J; bases unmatched to any gene: 9. There are 14 residues in the CDR3. CDR3 bases: TGTGCCATCCGACGGACAGGGGCCACCTACGAGCAGTACTTC. This translates into CAIRRTGATYEQYF.

The V gene is TRBV5-1, the J gene TRBJ2-1; 9 positions agree with TRBD2. Per germline, CDR1 SGHRS and CDR2 YFSETQ. This CDR3 region has 18 residues. Trimming took 4 bases from V and 7 from J; bases not matched to a gene: 18. The CDR3 reads CASSNFLGPGLASNEQFF. As DNA, the CDR3 is TGCGCCAGCAGCAACTTCTTAGGACCGGGACTAGCATCGAATGAGCAGTTCTTC.

V gene TRBV27 combines with J gene TRBJ2-7; possibly TRBD1 for D (6 bases). This CDR3 contains 16 residues. Germline values: CDR1 MNHEY, CDR2 SMNVEV (reference sequence). The ends were cut back, 3 bases at V and 0 bases at J, with 15 bases in the middle. The CDR3 bases are TGTGCCAGCAGTTTCCAGCCGGGACATATCTCCTACGAGCAGTACTTC. Translating it yields CASSFQPGHISYEQYF.

V and J are TRBV19 and TRBJ1-5; D unresolved. V dropped 3 bases and J dropped 3 bases, with 9 bases sitting between them. The CDR3 sequence is 14 residues long. CDR1 is LNHDA, CDR2 SQIVND, per germline (reference sequence). CDR3 sequence: CASSILQNNQPQHF. CDR3 nucleotides: TGTGCCAGTAGTATCTTGCAGAACAATCAGCCCCAGCATTTT.

This chain links TRBV6-6 with TRBJ2-2; 10 bases match TRBD2. V dropped 4 bases and J dropped 6; count of bases not matched to a gene: 5. The CDR3 runs 15 residues. CDR1 and CDR2 from the germline V gene are MNHNY and SVGAGI (reference sequence). The CDR3 region is CASSWTSGLPGELFF. The CDR3, as DNA: TGTGCCAGCAGTTGGACTAGCGGACTACCCGGGGAGCTGTTTTTT.

V usage is TRBV10-3 and J usage is TRBJ2-7; TRBD1 agrees at 7 bases. CDR3 length: 14 residues. Germline V gene sequence: CDR1 ENHRY, CDR2 SYGVKD. The J segment lost 2 bases and the V segment lost 5 bases, leaving 6 bases of the junction unmatched. The chain's CDR3 is CAISLTGITYEQYF. CDR3 sequence (DNA): TGTGCCATCAGTCTGACAGGGATCACCTACGAGCAGTACTTC.

The chain carries TRBV7-2 and TRBJ1-2; 8 bases match TRBD1. Trimming removed 8 bases from V and 2 bases from J; junction bases left unmatched: 10. The germline CDR1 and CDR2 sequences are SGHTA and FQGNSA. The CDR3 consists of 15 residues. CDR3 in DNA: TGTGCCAGCCGCGGGGGGGGACAGGAGAACTATGGCTACACCTTC. Encoded protein: CASRGGGQENYGYTF. The whole variable domain, filled in from reference TRBV7-2 and TRBJ1-2, reads GAGVSQSPSNKVTEKGKDVELRCDPISGHTALYWYRQSLGQGLEFLIYFQGNSAPDKSGLPSDRFSAERTGGSVSTLTIQRTQQEDSAVYLCASRGGGQENYGYTFGSGTRLTVV.

The genes are TRBV28 and TRBJ2-1, with 9 bases lining up with TRBD2. V was pared by 3 bases and J by 0 bases, with 0 bases of the junction left unmatched. This CDR3 comprises 15 residues. CDR1 MDHEN and CDR2 SYDVKM come from the germline V gene. The CDR3, as DNA: TGTGCCAGCAGTTTTAGCGGGAGCTCCTACAATGAGCAGTTCTTC. Amino acids: CASSFSGSSYNEQFF.

CDR3 DNA: TGCGCCAGCAGCCAAGGGGGACTAGCAAGTGAGCAGTTCTTC. It is translated as CASSQGGLASEQFF. The J gene is TRBJ2-1, the V gene TRBV4-3, with 9 bases matching TRBD2. With V trimmed by 1 base and J by 9 bases, 4 bases remained unmatched. Germline V lookup: CDR1 LGHNA, CDR2 YSLEER. The CDR3 is 14 amino acids.